These T cell receptor beta chains were read from a single sample in a study of cytomegalovirus exposure and HLA in healthy donors. Sequencing was performed with immunoSEQ multiplex PCR; in TCRdb, only in-frame clones are kept and a portion is missing. This sample has some 150,000 clones, with around 77% found just once. The sequencing input was PBMCs. The source is a woman aged 40 to 50 in good health and CMV-seropositive. Both conserved end residues are part of each CDR3. A D gene is named only where the DNA matches it firmly. Rows give clone size only sometimes, using once, few, many, or a class for an expanded clone.

v_call,d_call,clone_size,j_call,cdr3_nt,cdr3_aa
TRBV9,.,.,TRBJ2-7,TGTGCCAGCAGCGTCCGACTCCGAAAACACTACGAGCAGTACTTC,CASSVRLRKHYEQYF
TRBV9,.,.,TRBJ2-2,TGTGCCAGCAGTGTAGGCCAGGGCGGTGTGGGCGGGGAGCTGTTTTTT,CASSVGQGGVGGELFF
TRBV28,TRBD2,few,TRBJ2-1,TGTGCCAGCAGTCCCCCTGGTGCTAGCGGGGCCTACAATGAGCAGTTCTTC,CASSPPGASGAYNEQFF
TRBV6-1,.,few,TRBJ2-3,TGTGCCAGCGAGGGAGATACGCAGTATTTT,CASEGDTQYF
TRBV5-1,TRBD1,.,TRBJ1-4,TGCGCCAGCAGACCGGGACAGACTAATGAAAAACTGTTTTTT,CASRPGQTNEKLFF
TRBV10-3,TRBD2,.,TRBJ2-5,TGTGCCATCAGTCGTGGACTAGCGGGGGGCCAAGAGACCCAGTACTTC,CAISRGLAGGQETQYF
TRBV6-6,.,.,TRBJ1-3,TGTGCCAGCAGTTCGCCAAGGGGAGGAAACACCATATATTTT,CASSSPRGGNTIYF
TRBV5-1,.,.,TRBJ2-7,TGCGCCAGCAGCTTTACCGCCAGGGCCTACGAGCGGTACTTC,CASSFTARAYERYF
TRBV21-1,.,.,TRBJ1-1,TGTGCCAGCAGCACTCGACTCCGGGACAGGGGCATGAACACTGAAGCTTTCTTT,CASSTRLRDRGMNTEAFF
TRBV5-1,TRBD1,.,TRBJ2-2,TGCGCCAGCATCTCTACAGGGGGCGCGAACACCGGGGAGCTGTTTTTT,CASISTGGANTGELFF
TRBV11-2,.,.,TRBJ2-7,TGTGCCAGCACCCCTAAGTCTGAGAACTACGAGCAGTACTTC,CASTPKSENYEQYF
TRBV7-9,TRBD1,.,TRBJ2-7,TGTTCCAGCAGCCTCTTTTTGGGGACAGGCCCCCACGAGCAGTACTTC,CSSSLFLGTGPHEQYF